One and the same sample provided the 7 T cell receptor beta chains below, sequenced in a study of beta chain features in type 1 diabetes. The isolated RNA, all of it, was reverse transcribed, so expressed TCRB transcripts were what got sequenced. Profiling relied on immunoSEQ multiplex PCR, and the TCRdb table lists in-frame clones only, not all of them. There are some 330,000 clones in the sample; approximately 10% occur only once, and 0.015% to 0.02% lies in the top ten. Material for sequencing was naive CD4+ T cells from blood. These receptors all come from a woman in her thirties in good health.

A few counts support this clone. This rearrangement joins TRBV18 to TRBJ2-1; weak D call: TRBD2 (6 bases). The CDR3 is made up of 14 amino acids. Trimming took 4 bases from V and 6 from J, leaving 13 bases between them. The V gene's germline CDR1 is KGHSH and CDR2 LQKENI. The DNA for the CDR3 is TGTGCCAGCTCACGGTCAACTAGCTCCAATGAGCAGTTCTTC. It is translated as CASSRSTSSNEQFF. Looking up the rest from reference TRBV18 and TRBJ2-1 gives the full variable domain: NAGVMQNPRHLVRRRGQEARLRCSPMKGHSHVYWYRQLPEEGLKFMVYLQKENIIDESGMPKERFSAEFPKEGPSILRIQQVVRGDSAAYFCASSRSTSSNEQFFGPGTRLTVL.

The CDR3 DNA sequence: TGTGCCAGCTCACCGGCCGGGAGTATCACCGGGGAGCTGTTTTTT. This translates into CASSPAGSITGELFF. The V and J genes are TRBV18 and TRBJ2-2; D might be TRBD2 (6 bases). V lost 3 bases and J lost 4, with 12 bases in between. Germline CDR1 KGHSH, CDR2 LQKENI. CDR3 length: 15 amino acids.

This clone has more than one count but fewer than ten. The chain carries TRBV25-1 and TRBJ2-3, with a weak D call TRBD2 (6 bases). CDR1 is MGHDK, CDR2 SYGVNS, per germline. The CDR3 contains 15 residues. Trimming took off 4 bases at V and 5 bases at J, with 16 bases between the two ends. In nucleotides, the CDR3 is TGTGCCAGCAGTGGGATGACGGGAGATGTAGATACGCAGTATTTT. This gives the protein CASSGMTGDVDTQYF.

Worth noting for this clone: This sample includes further DNA sequences coding for the same CDR3. The gene calls are TRBV20-1 and TRBJ2-3; D remains ambiguous. The CDR3 is 11 amino acids. Trimming stripped 3 bases from V and 4 bases from J, with 5 bases between. CDR1 DFQATT and CDR2 SNEGSKA come from the germline V gene (reference sequence). Here the CDR3 reads CSASSPDTQYF. The CDR3 DNA reads as TGCAGTGCTAGTTCTCCAGATACGCAGTATTTT.

The gene calls are TRBV7-2 and TRBJ2-3; 10 nucleotides match TRBD1. Germline CDR1 and CDR2: SGHTA and FQGNSA. V lost 4 bases and J lost 3; bases outside the gene matches: 4. CDR3 length: 15 amino acids. The CDR3 here is CASSSTGGLTDTQYF. The CDR3 DNA reads TGTGCCAGCAGCTCGACAGGGGGCTTGACAGATACGCAGTATTTT.

The chain recombines TRBV30 with TRBJ1-1, with 8 positions matching TRBD1. V lost 3 bases and J lost 0; bases outside the gene matches: 3. Germline V lookup: CDR1 GTSNPN, CDR2 SVGIG (reference sequence). This CDR3 region has 14 residues. The DNA of the CDR3 is TGTGCCTGGAGCGGGACAGGTATGAACACTGAAGCTTTCTTT. Its protein is CAWSGTGMNTEAFF.

The gene calls are TRBV7-8 and TRBJ2-1; TRBD2 agrees at 11 bases. The CDR3 contains 16 residues. In germline, CDR1 is SGHVS, CDR2 FQNEAQ. The V and J ends lost 3 bases and 6 bases, in that order; junction bases with no gene match: 7. CDR3 amino acids: CASSFPVSGRANEQFF. Written as DNA, the CDR3 is TGTGCCAGCAGCTTCCCGGTTAGCGGGAGGGCCAATGAGCAGTTCTTC.